This T cell receptor (beta chain) was sequenced during a study of CD4 and CD8 cells across lung adenocarcinoma regions. This clonotype was seen at least ten times. The CDR3 totals 12 residues. Per the germline V gene, CDR1 is MNHEY and CDR2 is SMNVEV (reference sequence). Trimming removed 3 bases from V and 5 bases from J, with 4 bases in between. TCRdb ran MiXCR on the PCR reads and lists one entry per CDR3 protein. Of 20,000 or so distinct CDR3 sequences in the sample, approximately 50% are singletons; the top ten hold about a third. Localized lung adenocarcinoma, a non-small cell lung cancer, affected the donors.

The chain uses TRBV27 and TRBJ2-2; D is ambiguous. The sample consisted of CD8+ T cells from the margin of a lung tumor. The sequence was collected from a male donor with lung adenocarcinoma. The CD4 and CD8 labels of this study may be unreliable. The CDR3 bases are TGTGCCAGCAGTTTCAGGACCGGGGAGCTGTTTTTT. Translated: CASSFRTGELFF.